There are a few counts of the clone carrying this T cell receptor beta chain. This specimen comes from a study of breast tumors, draining lymph nodes, adjacent tissues. TCRdb re-called the multiplex PCR reads with MiXCR, one entry per CDR3 protein. This sample has approximately 150,000 distinct CDR3 sequences; less than 35% occur once, and the top ten carry about 2.5%. The CDR3 runs 15 residues. The germline V gene has CDR1 SGHDT and CDR2 YYEEEE. With 0 bases clipped from V and 7 bases from J, the junction kept 6 bases outside the gene matches. The lymph nodes were axillary draining lymph nodes from breast cancer patients.

The chain employs TRBV5-6 and TRBJ2-7; 11 bases agree with TRBD1. Sequencing was performed on axillary lymph node tissue. The source of this sequence is a female donor with breast cancer. Some clones in this sample may be carry-over from other donors' samples. Written as DNA, the CDR3 is TGTGCCAGCAGCTTGGGGACAGGGGGCTTCAATGAGCAGTACGTC. As protein: CASSLGTGGFNEQYV.